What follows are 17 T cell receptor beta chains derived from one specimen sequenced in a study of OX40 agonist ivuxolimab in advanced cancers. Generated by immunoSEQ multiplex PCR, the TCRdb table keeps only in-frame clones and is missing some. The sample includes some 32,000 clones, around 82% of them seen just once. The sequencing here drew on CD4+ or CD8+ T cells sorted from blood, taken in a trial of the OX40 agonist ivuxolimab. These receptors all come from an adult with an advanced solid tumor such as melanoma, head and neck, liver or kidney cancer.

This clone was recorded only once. The CDR3 is CASSFHRGPNEQFF. In nucleotides, the CDR3 is TGTGCCAGCAGCTTTCACAGGGGGCCGAATGAGCAGTTCTTC. This rearrangement joins TRBV7-9 to TRBJ2-1; TRBD1 aligns across 9 bases. Germline values: CDR1 SEHNR, CDR2 FQNEAQ (reference sequence). This CDR3 has 14 residues. V gave up 3 bases and J gave up 7 bases; unmatched junction bases: 4.

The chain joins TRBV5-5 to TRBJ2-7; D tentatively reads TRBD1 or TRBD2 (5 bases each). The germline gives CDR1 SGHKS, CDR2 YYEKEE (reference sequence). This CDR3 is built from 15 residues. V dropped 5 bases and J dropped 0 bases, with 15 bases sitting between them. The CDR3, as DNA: TGTGCCAGCAGTCCGGGACGTACCTTCTCCTACGAGCAGTACTTC. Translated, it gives CASSPGRTFSYEQYF.

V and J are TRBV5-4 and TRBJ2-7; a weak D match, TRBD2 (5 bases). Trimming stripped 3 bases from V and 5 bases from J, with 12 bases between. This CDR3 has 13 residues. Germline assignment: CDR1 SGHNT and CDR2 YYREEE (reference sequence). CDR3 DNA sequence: TGTGCCAGCAGCTCGGGGTATAGCAACGAGCAGTACTTC. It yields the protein CASSSGYSNEQYF.

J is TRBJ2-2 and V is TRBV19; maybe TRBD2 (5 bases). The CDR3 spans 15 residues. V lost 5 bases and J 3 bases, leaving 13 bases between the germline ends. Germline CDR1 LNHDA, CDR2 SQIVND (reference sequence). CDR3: CASSFHGGDTGELFF. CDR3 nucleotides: TGTGCCAGTAGTTTCCACGGAGGTGACACCGGGGAGCTGTTTTTT.

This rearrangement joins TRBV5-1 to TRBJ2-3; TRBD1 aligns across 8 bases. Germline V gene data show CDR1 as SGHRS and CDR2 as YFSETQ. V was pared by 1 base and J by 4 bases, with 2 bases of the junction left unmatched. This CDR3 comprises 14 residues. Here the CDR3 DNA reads TGCGCCAGCAGCTTGAGGACAGGGCCAGATACGCAGTATTTT. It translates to CASSLRTGPDTQYF.

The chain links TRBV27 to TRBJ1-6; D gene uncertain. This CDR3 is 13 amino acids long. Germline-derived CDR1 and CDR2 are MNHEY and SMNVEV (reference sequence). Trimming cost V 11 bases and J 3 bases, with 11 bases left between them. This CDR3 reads CAVSVDYNSPLHF. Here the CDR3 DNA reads TGTGCCGTCTCAGTGGACTATAATTCACCCCTCCACTTT.

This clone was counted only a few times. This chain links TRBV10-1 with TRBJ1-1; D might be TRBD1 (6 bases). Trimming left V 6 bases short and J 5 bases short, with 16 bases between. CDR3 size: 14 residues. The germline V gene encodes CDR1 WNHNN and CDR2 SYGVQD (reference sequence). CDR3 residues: CASSNDTGNTEAFF. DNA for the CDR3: TGCGCCAGCAGCAACGACACAGGGAATACTGAAGCTTTCTTT.

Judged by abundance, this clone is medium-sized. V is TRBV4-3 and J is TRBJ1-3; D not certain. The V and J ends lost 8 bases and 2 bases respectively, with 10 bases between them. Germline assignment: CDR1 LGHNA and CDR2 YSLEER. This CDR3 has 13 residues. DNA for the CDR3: TGCGCCAGCGCAATAGATACTGGAAACACCATATATTTT. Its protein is CASAIDTGNTIYF.

The CDR3: CASSGISGGTSGTSYEQYF. The CDR3 DNA is TGTGCCAGCAGTGGAATTTCAGGGGGGACTAGCGGGACCTCCTACGAGCAGTACTTC. This chain uses TRBV2 with TRBJ2-7, with 13 bases aligning to TRBD2. Germline V CDR1 and CDR2: SNHLY, FYNNEI. Unmatched junction bases numbered 12, after V lost 4 bases and J lost 0 bases. The CDR3 is made up of 19 amino acids.

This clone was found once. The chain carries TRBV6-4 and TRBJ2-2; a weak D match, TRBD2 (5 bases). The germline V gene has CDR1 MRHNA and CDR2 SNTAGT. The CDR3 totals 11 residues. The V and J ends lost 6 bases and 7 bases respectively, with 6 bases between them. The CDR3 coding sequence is TGTGCCAGCAGGGAGGACGGGGAGCTGTTTTTT. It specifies CASREDGELFF.

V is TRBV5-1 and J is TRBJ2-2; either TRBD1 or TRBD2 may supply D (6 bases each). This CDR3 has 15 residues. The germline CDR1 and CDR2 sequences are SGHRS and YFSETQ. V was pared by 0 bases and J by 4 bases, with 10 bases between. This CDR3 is CASSLAGGSTGELFF. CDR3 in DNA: TGCGCCAGCAGCTTGGCCGGGGGCAGCACCGGGGAGCTGTTTTTT.

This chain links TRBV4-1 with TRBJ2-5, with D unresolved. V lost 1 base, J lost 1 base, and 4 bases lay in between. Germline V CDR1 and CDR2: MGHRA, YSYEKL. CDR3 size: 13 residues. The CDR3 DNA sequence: TGCGCCAGCAGCCAAGGCCCCCAAGAGACCCAGTACTTC. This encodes CASSQGPQETQYF.

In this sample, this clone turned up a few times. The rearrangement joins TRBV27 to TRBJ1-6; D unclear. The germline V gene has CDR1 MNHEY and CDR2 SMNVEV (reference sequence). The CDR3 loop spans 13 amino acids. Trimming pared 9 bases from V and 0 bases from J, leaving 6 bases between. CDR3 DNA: TGTGCCAGTAAAGGCTCCTATAATTCACCCCTCCACTTT. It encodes CASKGSYNSPLHF.

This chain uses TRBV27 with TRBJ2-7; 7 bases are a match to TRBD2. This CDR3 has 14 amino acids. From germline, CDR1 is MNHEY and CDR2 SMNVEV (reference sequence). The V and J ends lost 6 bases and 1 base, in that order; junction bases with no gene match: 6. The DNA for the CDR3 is TGTGCCAGCAGATCGGGACTACAGTCCTACGAGCAGTACTTC. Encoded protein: CASRSGLQSYEQYF.

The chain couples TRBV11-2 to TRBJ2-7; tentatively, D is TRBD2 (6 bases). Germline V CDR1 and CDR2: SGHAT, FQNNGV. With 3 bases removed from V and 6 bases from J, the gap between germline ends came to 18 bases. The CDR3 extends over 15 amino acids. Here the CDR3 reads CASSLSLARSFEQYF. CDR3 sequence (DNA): TGTGCCAGCAGCTTGTCTCTAGCGAGGAGTTTCGAGCAGTACTTC. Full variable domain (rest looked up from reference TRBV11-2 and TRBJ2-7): EAGVAQSPRYKIIEKRQSVAFWCNPISGHATLYWYQQILGQGPKLLIQFQNNGVVDDSQLPKDRFSAERLKGVDSTLKIQPAKLEDSAVYLCASSLSLARSFEQYFGPGTRLTVT.

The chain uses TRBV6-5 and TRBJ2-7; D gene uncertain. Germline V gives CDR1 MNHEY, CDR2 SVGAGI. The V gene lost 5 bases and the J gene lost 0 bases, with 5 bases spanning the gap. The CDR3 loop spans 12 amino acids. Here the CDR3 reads CASSPSSYEQYF. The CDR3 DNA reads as TGTGCCAGCAGTCCAAGCTCCTACGAGCAGTACTTC.

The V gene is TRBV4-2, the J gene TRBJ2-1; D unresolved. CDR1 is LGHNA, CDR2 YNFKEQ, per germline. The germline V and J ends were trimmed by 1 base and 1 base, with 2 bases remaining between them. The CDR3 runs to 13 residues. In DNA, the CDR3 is TGTGCCAGCAGCCAAGTGTCCTACAATGAGCAGTTCTTC. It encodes CASSQVSYNEQFF.